The 32 T cell receptor beta chains below all came from one sample that was sequenced in a study of blood T cell repertoires in COVID-19. The method was immunoSEQ multiplex PCR; TCRdb's version includes in-frame clones alone and lacks a portion of them. The table records roughly 150,000 clones, 75% to 85% of them present only once. Sequencing was performed on PBMCs or T cells enriched from blood (not recorded which). The receptors originated from a woman in her sixties who had recovered from COVID-19.

J is TRBJ1-6 and V is TRBV5-1; 9 nucleotides align to TRBD1. V shed 4 bases, J shed 7 bases, and the junction held 6 bases outside the gene matches. This CDR3 region has 15 residues. Germline CDR1 reads SGHRS; CDR2 reads YFSETQ. The CDR3 sequence: CASSPGTGHNSPLHF. DNA for the CDR3: TGCGCCAGCAGCCCCGGGACAGGGCACAATTCACCCCTCCACTTT.

V gene TRBV15 combines with J gene TRBJ1-6; 8 positions agree with TRBD1. CDR1 LNHNV and CDR2 YYDKDF come from the germline V gene (reference sequence). The V segment lost 0 bases and the J segment 8 bases; nucleotides outside the gene matches: 3. This CDR3 has 15 residues. The CDR3 nucleotides are TGTGCCACCAGCAGAGAACAGGGGGATTATTCACCCCTCCACTTT. It specifies CATSREQGDYSPLHF.

J is TRBJ1-1 and V is TRBV11-2; 9 bases agree with TRBD1. Germline V CDR1 and CDR2: SGHAT, FQNNGV. The V and J ends lost 6 bases and 1 base, in that order; junction bases with no gene match: 6. The CDR3 covers 15 residues. Here the CDR3 reads CASRLPGQGNTEAFF. Written as DNA, the CDR3 is TGTGCCAGCAGGTTACCGGGACAGGGGAACACTGAAGCTTTCTTT.

The chain links TRBV6-5 to TRBJ2-4; 8 nucleotides match TRBD2. The CDR3 loop spans 15 amino acids. V shed 2 bases, J shed 2 bases, and the junction held 2 bases outside the gene matches. Germline assignment: CDR1 MNHEY and CDR2 SVGAGI. This CDR3 is CASSYERGTKNIQYF. In nucleotides, the CDR3 is TGTGCCAGCAGTTACGAGCGGGGGACCAAAAACATTCAGTACTTC.

The CDR3 DNA follows: TGTGCCAGCAGCTACAGGGGCAGAACTGAAGCTTTCTTT. Translated: CASSYRGRTEAFF. The chain combines TRBV21-1 with TRBJ1-1; the table gives TRBD1 as D, unverified against the DNA. TRBV21-1 is annotated as a pseudogene. CDR3 length: 13 residues.

In this sample, this clone turned up once. This rearrangement joins TRBV29-1 to TRBJ1-2; 9 bases map to TRBD1. After removal of 5 bases from V and 6 bases from J, the junction contained 13 bases not matched to a gene. CDR3 length equals 15 residues. Germline V gives CDR1 SQVTM, CDR2 ANQGSEA. The CDR3 DNA reads as TGCAGCGTTAAAAGGGCCCCGGGACAGGGCGATGGCTACACCTTC. Translating it yields CSVKRAPGQGDGYTF.

The genes are TRBV12-5 and TRBJ2-7; D possibly corresponds to TRBD2 (6 bases). This CDR3 region has 15 residues. V was cut by 7 bases and J by 2 bases, with 18 bases left in between. Germline lookup yields CDR1 LGHNT and CDR2 FRNRAP. As DNA, the CDR3 is TGTGCTAGTGCCCGTTCCCGGGACTCAGCCTACGAGCAGTACTTC. Protein product: CASARSRDSAYEQYF.

The chain combines TRBV5-6 with TRBJ2-1, with a possible D match to TRBD2 (5 bases). Germline CDR1 reads SGHDT; CDR2 reads YYEEEE. The CDR3 contains 13 residues. V lost 3 bases, J lost 7 bases, and 11 bases lay in between. CDR3 in amino acids: CASSWPGNNEQFF. The CDR3 region has the DNA TGTGCCAGCAGCTGGCCGGGGAATAATGAGCAGTTCTTC.

This clone has just one count. This chain joins TRBV9 and TRBJ1-1, with 8 bases that match TRBD1. The CDR3 contains 18 residues. The germline gives CDR1 SGDLS, CDR2 YYNGEE. Germline trimming cut 4 bases from V and 4 bases from J; bases unmatched to any gene: 18. The CDR3 sequence: CASSPITTVQGDSTEAFF. CDR3 bases: TGTGCCAGCAGCCCCATAACCACTGTACAGGGGGATAGCACTGAAGCTTTCTTT.

The gene calls are TRBV7-2 and TRBJ2-3, with TRBD1 identical over 12 bases. This CDR3 spans 15 amino acids. The ends lost 8 bases at V and 3 bases at J; junction bases unmatched: 6. The germline gives CDR1 SGHTA, CDR2 FQGNSA. The DNA for the CDR3 is TGTGCCAGCGGGGGGACAGGGGGCGCGACAGATACGCAGTATTTT. It encodes CASGGTGGATDTQYF.

The chain employs TRBV18 and TRBJ1-5; 9 nucleotides match TRBD1. The trim removed 6 bases at V and 5 bases at J, leaving 5 bases unmatched. Germline assignment: CDR1 KGHSH and CDR2 LQKENI. The CDR3 length is 14 residues. CDR3 residues: CASSSGTGHQPQHF. Here the CDR3 DNA reads TGTGCCAGCTCCTCTGGGACAGGGCATCAGCCCCAGCATTTT.

The rearrangement links TRBV4-1 to TRBJ1-4; D is possibly TRBD1 (5 bases). The CDR3 length is 16 residues. Germline V gene lookup returns CDR1 MGHRA and CDR2 YSYEKL. Trimming stripped 2 bases from V and 2 bases from J, with 12 bases between. The CDR3 DNA reads as TGCGCCAGCAGCCAAATATCAGGGAAGACTAATGAAAAACTGTTTTTT. It encodes CASSQISGKTNEKLFF.

The chain couples TRBV3-1 (or the pseudogene TRBV3-2) to TRBJ1-2; tentative D call: TRBD1 (6 bases). V dropped 6 bases and J dropped 1 base, with 18 bases sitting between them. This CDR3 contains 16 residues. Germline-derived CDR1 and CDR2 are LGHDT and YNNKEL (reference sequence). CDR3 amino acids: CASSFLETGDNYGYTF. DNA of the CDR3: TGTGCCAGCAGTTTTCTTGAGACAGGCGATAACTATGGCTACACCTTC.

This clone has more than one count but fewer than ten. The chain employs TRBV5-1 and TRBJ2-1; no reliable D call. The CDR3 has 11 residues. The ends were cut back, 0 bases at V and 9 bases at J, with 4 bases in the middle. Germline CDR1 and CDR2: SGHRS and YFSETQ. The CDR3 sequence: CASSLAGEQFF. The CDR3 nucleotides are TGCGCCAGCAGCTTGGCAGGTGAGCAGTTCTTC.

The rearrangement uses TRBV5-4 and TRBJ2-5; D might be TRBD2 (5 bases). The germline V and J ends were trimmed by 0 bases and 2 bases, with 8 bases remaining between them. Looked up from germline, CDR1 is SGHNT and CDR2 is YYREEE (reference sequence). The CDR3 spans 14 residues. The CDR3 reads CASSLGRGQETQYF. The CDR3 DNA reads TGTGCCAGCAGCTTGGGTCGCGGGCAAGAGACCCAGTACTTC.

This clone was recorded many times. The chain is built from TRBV27 and TRBJ1-5; the match to TRBD1 covers 8 bases. Germline CDR1 MNHEY, CDR2 SMNVEV (reference sequence). Trimming cost V 0 bases and J 7 bases; bases outside gene matches: 5. The CDR3 consists of 15 residues. CDR3 in DNA: TGTGCCAGCAGTTTATCGCCGACAGGGGAGCAGCCCCAGCATTTT. Its translation: CASSLSPTGEQPQHF.

This clone was seen ten or more times. V usage is TRBV7-6 and J usage is TRBJ2-5; possibly TRBD2 for D (5 bases). CDR1 and CDR2 from the germline V gene are SGHVS and FNYEAQ. V was pared by 5 bases and J by 3 bases, with 16 bases between. This CDR3 is 15 amino acids long. CDR3: CASSTEGSGEETQYF. The CDR3 DNA reads TGTGCCAGCAGCACCGAGGGCAGTGGAGAAGAGACCCAGTACTTC.

This chain links TRBV19 with TRBJ1-1; 8 positions match TRBD1. Germline lookup yields CDR1 LNHDA and CDR2 SQIVND (reference sequence). The V and J ends lost 4 bases and 5 bases, in that order; junction bases with no gene match: 3. The CDR3 sequence is 13 residues long. CDR3 amino acids: CASSSRGPTEAFF. The CDR3 coding sequence is TGTGCCAGTAGTAGCAGGGGGCCAACTGAAGCTTTCTTT. Using reference TRBV19 and TRBJ1-1 for the parts outside the CDR3, the full variable domain is DGGITQSPKYLFRKEGQNVTLSCEQNLNHDAMYWYRQDPGQGLRLIYYSQIVNDFQKGDIAEGYSVSREKKESFPLTVTSAQKNPTAFYLCASSSRGPTEAFFGQGTRLTVV.

The table lists this clone with a few counts. The V and J genes are TRBV19 and TRBJ2-7; D remains ambiguous. The V end was cut by 2 bases, the J end by 4 bases, with 12 bases between. Germline V gives CDR1 LNHDA, CDR2 SQIVND (reference sequence). The CDR3 runs 14 residues. As DNA, the CDR3 is TGTGCCAGTAGTATAATTGCAAACGGGTACGAGCAGTACTTC. Amino acids: CASSIIANGYEQYF.

The chain combines TRBV6-2 or TRBV6-3 with TRBJ1-4; D is uncertain. Germline V CDR1 and CDR2: MNHEY, SVGEGT. With 3 bases removed from V and 13 bases from J, the gap between germline ends came to 12 bases. This CDR3 is 12 amino acids long. In DNA, the CDR3 is TGTGCCAGCAGTTATCCCCAGGAGGGACTGTTTTTT. Translating gives CASSYPQEGLFF.

V usage is TRBV7-6 and J usage is TRBJ1-1, with 11 bases lining up with TRBD1. The ends lost 6 bases at V and 4 bases at J; junction bases unmatched: 7. Germline loops: CDR1 SGHVS, CDR2 FNYEAQ. CDR3 length: 15 amino acids. DNA for the CDR3: TGTGCCAGCAGTCCGGGACAGGGGGGCCCCACTGAAGCTTTCTTT. Amino acid sequence: CASSPGQGGPTEAFF.

The rearrangement joins TRBV7-2 to TRBJ2-3; 11 bases map to TRBD2. Germline CDR1 is SGHTA and CDR2 is FQGNSA. V gave up 5 bases and J gave up 6 bases; unmatched junction bases: 4. The CDR3 is made up of 14 amino acids. Here the CDR3 DNA reads TGTGCCAGCAGCCTGACTAGCGGGGAGGATACGCAGTATTTT. Translated: CASSLTSGEDTQYF.

The chain has TRBV11-2 and TRBJ2-1, with 14 bases lining up with TRBD2. The V segment lost 5 bases and the J segment 2 bases; nucleotides outside the gene matches: 5. Germline CDR1 reads SGHAT; CDR2 reads FQNNGV. This CDR3 spans 17 amino acids. The CDR3 coding sequence is TGTGCCAGCAGCCCCGGACTAGCGGGGGGCCCCTACAATGAGCAGTTCTTC. It encodes CASSPGLAGGPYNEQFF.

The chain carries TRBV20-1 and TRBJ2-7; TRBD1 matches at 8 bases. J was trimmed by 0 bases and V by 3 bases; bases with no gene match: 7. Germline assignment: CDR1 DFQATT and CDR2 SNEGSKA (reference sequence). The CDR3 spans 15 residues. CDR3 residues: CSASYRGSGSYEQYF. The CDR3 nucleotides are TGCAGTGCTAGTTACAGGGGGTCGGGCTCCTACGAGCAGTACTTC.

The rearrangement uses TRBV11-2 and TRBJ2-7; 11 bases agree with TRBD2. Germline assignment: CDR1 SGHAT and CDR2 FQNNGV. The CDR3 covers 15 residues. V was pared by 6 bases and J by 4 bases, with 8 bases of the junction left unmatched. The CDR3 DNA sequence: TGTGCCAGCAGTTCAATAGCGGGGGGGCTTTACGAGCAGTACTTC. Encoded protein: CASSSIAGGLYEQYF.

The chain links TRBV5-1 to TRBJ1-5; 9 bases are shared with TRBD1. V shed 2 bases, J shed 4 bases, and the junction held 4 bases outside the gene matches. CDR3 length: 15 amino acids. Germline assignment: CDR1 SGHRS and CDR2 YFSETQ. CDR3 amino acids: CASSLTGGFNQPQHF. For the CDR3, the DNA is TGCGCCAGCAGCTTAACAGGGGGCTTTAATCAGCCCCAGCATTTT.

This clone was counted a few times. This CDR3 is also generated by other DNA sequences in the sample. V and J are TRBV3-1 (or the pseudogene TRBV3-2) and TRBJ1-5, with a tentative D call TRBD1 (5 bases). Germline-derived CDR1 and CDR2 are LGHDT and YNNKEL (reference sequence). V was cut by 0 bases and J by 5 bases, with 5 bases left in between. This CDR3 spans 13 amino acids. For the CDR3, the DNA is TGTGCCAGCAGCCAAGACAGGGATCAGCCCCAGCATTTT. Translation gives CASSQDRDQPQHF.

This chain links TRBV13 with TRBJ1-2; 9 bases map to TRBD1. The length of the CDR3 is 15 residues. Trimming cost V 5 bases and J 0 bases; bases outside gene matches: 4. From germline, CDR1 is PRHDT and CDR2 FYEKMQ (reference sequence). The CDR3 nucleotides read TGTGCCAGCAGCGGGACAGGGAGTCCTAACTATGGCTACACCTTC. Its protein is CASSGTGSPNYGYTF. The whole variable domain, filled in from reference TRBV13 and TRBJ1-2, reads AAGVIQSPRHLIKEKRETATLKCYPIPRHDTVYWYQQGPGQDPQFLISFYEKMQSDKGSIPDRFSAQQFSDYHSELNMSSLELGDSALYFCASSGTGSPNYGYTFGSGTRLTVV.

The V gene is TRBV19, the J gene TRBJ1-4; possibly TRBD1 for D (5 bases). V gave up 4 bases and J gave up 7 bases, with 13 bases separating them. Germline values: CDR1 LNHDA, CDR2 SQIVND (reference sequence). CDR3 length: 14 residues. In DNA, the CDR3 is TGTGCCAGTAGTACCAGGGCAATTCCTGAAAAACTGTTTTTT. As protein: CASSTRAIPEKLFF.

The chain recombines TRBV4-1 with TRBJ1-1; TRBD1 matches at 10 bases. The CDR3 runs to 16 residues. The germline CDR1 and CDR2 sequences are MGHRA and YSYEKL. V lost 3 bases and J lost 5; bases outside the gene matches: 9. The CDR3 nucleotides read TGCGCCAGCAGCCACACCCAAAGGACAGGGGGGACTGAAGCTTTCTTT. Its protein product is CASSHTQRTGGTEAFF.

V is TRBV27 and J is TRBJ1-6; maybe TRBD1 (5 bases). CDR1 MNHEY and CDR2 SMNVEV come from the germline V gene (reference sequence). The CDR3 has 17 amino acids. The V and J ends lost 4 bases and 0 bases respectively, with 13 bases between them. The CDR3: CASSYGRASSYNSPLHF. CDR3 sequence (DNA): TGTGCCAGCAGTTATGGCAGGGCGAGCTCCTATAATTCACCCCTCCACTTT.

The V call is TRBV18, the J call TRBJ1-1, with TRBD1 as a possible D gene (5 bases). Deletions cut 8 bases from V and 4 bases from J, with 14 bases between. Per the germline V gene, CDR1 is KGHSH and CDR2 is LQKENI. The CDR3 runs 13 residues. CDR3 protein: CASTQGWGTEAFF. The CDR3 bases are TGTGCCAGCACTCAGGGCTGGGGCACTGAAGCTTTCTTT.